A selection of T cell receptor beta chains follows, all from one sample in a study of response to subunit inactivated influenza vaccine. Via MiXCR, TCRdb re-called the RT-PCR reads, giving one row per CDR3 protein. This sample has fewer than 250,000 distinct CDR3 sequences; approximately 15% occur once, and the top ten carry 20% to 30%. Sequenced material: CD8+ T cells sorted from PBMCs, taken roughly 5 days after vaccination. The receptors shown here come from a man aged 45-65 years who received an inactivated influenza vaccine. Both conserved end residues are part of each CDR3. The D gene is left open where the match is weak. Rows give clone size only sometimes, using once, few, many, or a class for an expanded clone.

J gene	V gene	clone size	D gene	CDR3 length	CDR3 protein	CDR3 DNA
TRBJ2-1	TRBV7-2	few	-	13	CASSLAPGDEQFF	TGTGCCAGCAGCTTAGCGCCTGGGGATGAGCAGTTCTTC
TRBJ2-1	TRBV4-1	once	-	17	CASSQEAGTGPYNEQFF	TGCGCCAGCAGCCAAGAAGCCGGGACGGGACCCTACAATGAGCAGTTCTTC
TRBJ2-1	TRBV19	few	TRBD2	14	CASSISGRAGEQFF	TGTGCCAGTAGTATTAGCGGGAGGGCCGGGGAGCAGTTCTTC
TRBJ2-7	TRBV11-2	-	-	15	CASSLAYGSSYEQYF	TGTGCCAGCAGCTTAGCTTACGGGAGCTCCTACGAGCAGTACTTC
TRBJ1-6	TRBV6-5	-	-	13	CASSFRGDSPLHF	TGTGCCAGCAGTTTCAGGGGAGATTCACCCCTCCACTTT
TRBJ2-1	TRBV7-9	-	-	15	CASSFGSGGDNEQFF	TGTGCCAGCAGCTTTGGGTCAGGGGGGGACAATGAGCAGTTCTTC
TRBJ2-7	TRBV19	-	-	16	CASTPGGQGRSYEQYF	TGTGCCAGTACCCCTGGGGGGCAGGGGAGGTCCTACGAGCAGTACTTC
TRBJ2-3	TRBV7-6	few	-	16	CASSSPFKEITDTQYF	TGTGCCAGCAGCTCCCCATTCAAGGAGATCACAGATACGCAGTATTTT
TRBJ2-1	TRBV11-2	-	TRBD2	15	CASSLSASGGHEQFF	TGTGCCAGCAGCTTATCCGCTAGCGGGGGCCATGAGCAGTTCTTC
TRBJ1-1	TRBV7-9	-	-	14	CASSLLGGDTEAFF	TGTGCCAGCAGCTTATTAGGGGGGGACACTGAAGCTTTCTTT
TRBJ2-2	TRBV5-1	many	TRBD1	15	CASSTRQGHTGELFF	TGCGCCAGCAGCACCCGACAGGGCCACACCGGGGAGCTGTTTTTT
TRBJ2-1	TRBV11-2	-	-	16	CASSYEGLSVYNEQFF	TGTGCCAGCAGCTACGAGGGACTGAGTGTTTACAATGAGCAGTTCTTC
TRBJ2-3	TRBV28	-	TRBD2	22	CASSYPAWTSGRLTLSTDTQYF	TGTGCCAGCAGTTACCCAGCTTGGACTAGCGGGAGGTTAACCCTTAGCACAGATACGCAGTATTTT
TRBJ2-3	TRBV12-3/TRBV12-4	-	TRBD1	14	CASSSPTGADTQYF	TGTGCCAGCAGTTCACCTACAGGGGCAGATACGCAGTATTTT
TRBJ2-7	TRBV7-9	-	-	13	CASSFDSSYEQYF	TGTGCCAGCAGCTTTGACAGCTCCTACGAGCAGTACTTC
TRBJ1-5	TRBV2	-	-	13	CASSTREGQPQHF	TGTGCCAGCTCGACTCGGGAGGGGCAGCCCCAGCATTTT
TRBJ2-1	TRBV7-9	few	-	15	CASSNIKGTYNEQFF	TGTGCCAGCAGCAATATCAAAGGTACCTACAATGAGCAGTTCTTC
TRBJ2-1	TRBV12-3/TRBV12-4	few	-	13	CASSFRLYNEQFF	TGTGCCAGCAGTTTTCGCTTATACAATGAGCAGTTCTTC
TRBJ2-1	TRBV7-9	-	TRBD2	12	CASSSGLADGFF	TGTGCCAGCAGCTCGGGACTAGCGGATGGGTTCTTC
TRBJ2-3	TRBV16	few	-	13	CASSPASTDTQYF	TGTGCCAGCAGCCCCGCTAGCACAGATACGCAGTATTTT
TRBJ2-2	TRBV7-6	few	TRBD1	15	CASSSWTGNAGELFF	TGTGCCAGCAGCTCTTGGACAGGGAATGCCGGGGAGCTGTTTTTT
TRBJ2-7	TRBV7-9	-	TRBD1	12	CASILGTGEQYF	TGTGCCAGCATACTGGGGACAGGGGAGCAGTACTTC
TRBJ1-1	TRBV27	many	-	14	CASSLSMGGTEAFF	TGTGCCAGCAGTTTATCGATGGGGGGCACTGAAGCTTTCTTT
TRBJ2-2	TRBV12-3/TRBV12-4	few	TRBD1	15	CASSPTGGGGGELFF	TGTGCCAGCAGTCCGACAGGGGGCGGGGGCGGGGAGCTGTTTTTT
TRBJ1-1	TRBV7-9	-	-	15	CASSLVVGRGTEAFF	TGTGCCAGCAGCTTAGTGGTGGGAAGGGGCACTGAAGCTTTCTTT
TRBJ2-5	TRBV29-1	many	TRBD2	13	CSVDSGEGETQYF	TGCAGCGTTGATAGCGGGGAGGGGGAGACCCAGTACTTC
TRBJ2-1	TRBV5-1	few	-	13	CASTSGIHNEQFF	TGCGCCAGCACCTCAGGGATCCACAATGAGCAGTTCTTC
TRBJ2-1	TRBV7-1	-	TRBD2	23	CASSSRWQGAIAGGQFSSNEQFF	TGTGCCAGCAGCTCCAGATGGCAGGGGGCGATAGCGGGGGGGCAGTTTTCGTCTAATGAGCAGTTCTTC
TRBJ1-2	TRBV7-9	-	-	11	CASRADYGYTF	TGTGCCAGCAGGGCCGACTATGGCTACACCTTC
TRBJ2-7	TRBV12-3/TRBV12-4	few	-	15	CASRDETGQGYEQYF	TGTGCCAGCAGGGACGAGACGGGGCAGGGCTACGAGCAGTACTTC
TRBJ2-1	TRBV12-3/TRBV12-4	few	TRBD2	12	CASRAGSNEQFF	TGTGCCAGCAGAGCGGGGAGCAATGAGCAGTTCTTC
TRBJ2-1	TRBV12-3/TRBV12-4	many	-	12	CASSLGSSEQFF	TGTGCCAGCAGCTTAGGGTCGTCGGAGCAGTTCTTC
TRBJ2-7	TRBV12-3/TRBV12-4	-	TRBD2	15	CASSFGGLATHEQYF	TGTGCCAGCAGTTTTGGGGGACTAGCGACCCACGAGCAGTACTTC
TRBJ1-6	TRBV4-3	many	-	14	CASSQGTHNSPLHF	TGCGCCAGCAGCCAAGGAACGCATAATTCACCCCTCCACTTT